Listed below are T cell receptor beta chains from one sample, sequenced in a study of cytomegalovirus exposure and HLA in healthy donors. Profiled with immunoSEQ multiplex PCR; TCRdb holds only in-frame clones, not every one. In the table there are 100,000 to 150,000 clones, 75% to 85% of which are singletons. Sequencing was carried out using PBMCs. The receptors here all came from a woman aged 45-65 years in good health and CMV-seropositive. CDR3s leave out the opening cysteine and the closing phenylalanine or tryptophan. The size entry is marked missing in some rows and otherwise reads once, few, many or a size class.

j_gene: TRBJ1-2; v_gene: TRBV10-1; abundance: once; CDR3aa: ASSEARGDYGYT
j_gene: TRBJ2-1; v_gene: TRBV7-8; abundance: -; CDR3aa: ASSWDRSSYNEQF
j_gene: TRBJ1-2; v_gene: TRBV6-1; abundance: -; CDR3aa: ASRERTTYGYT
j_gene: TRBJ1-3; v_gene: TRBV7-6; abundance: -; CDR3aa: ASSIEDFSGNTIY
j_gene: TRBJ2-7; v_gene: TRBV4-2; abundance: -; CDR3aa: ASSPSGAYYEQY
j_gene: TRBJ1-3; v_gene: TRBV7-2; abundance: -; CDR3aa: ASSLGQGNTIY
j_gene: TRBJ1-2; v_gene: TRBV30; abundance: once; CDR3aa: AWSDTQGAGYT
j_gene: TRBJ2-7; v_gene: TRBV5-4; abundance: once; CDR3aa: ASSTGQGFPYEQY
j_gene: TRBJ2-7; v_gene: TRBV7-9; abundance: -; CDR3aa: ASSLQTYEQY
j_gene: TRBJ2-3; v_gene: TRBV2; abundance: -; CDR3aa: ASSLGLLMRTQY
j_gene: TRBJ2-5; v_gene: TRBV5-6; abundance: -; CDR3aa: ASSITGGRRGETQY
j_gene: TRBJ2-7; v_gene: TRBV27; abundance: -; CDR3aa: ASSLSGQTYEQY
j_gene: TRBJ2-3; v_gene: TRBV7-3; abundance: -; CDR3aa: ASSDVPGASTDTQY
j_gene: TRBJ1-5; v_gene: TRBV2; abundance: -; CDR3aa: ASSGSDRTQH
j_gene: TRBJ2-6; v_gene: TRBV9; abundance: -; CDR3aa: ASSPRANVLT
j_gene: TRBJ2-2; v_gene: TRBV29-1; abundance: -; CDR3aa: SVTGGEISGELF
j_gene: TRBJ1-2; v_gene: TRBV5-8; abundance: -; CDR3aa: ASSWGTTYGYT
j_gene: TRBJ2-2; v_gene: TRBV6-4; abundance: few; CDR3aa: ASLLAENTGELF
j_gene: TRBJ2-1; v_gene: TRBV4-3; abundance: -; CDR3aa: ASSQEYIGVAGGNEQF
j_gene: TRBJ2-1; v_gene: TRBV6-1; abundance: -; CDR3aa: ASSENLSEQF
j_gene: TRBJ1-3; v_gene: TRBV6-5; abundance: -; CDR3aa: ATLSGNTIY
j_gene: TRBJ1-1; v_gene: TRBV29-1; abundance: -; CDR3aa: SVSGGSTEAF
j_gene: TRBJ2-3; v_gene: TRBV29-1; abundance: -; CDR3aa: SVELGTGQTDTQY
j_gene: TRBJ1-6; v_gene: TRBV6-5; abundance: -; CDR3aa: ASSALGSPLH